The source of this T cell receptor (beta chain) is a study of T-cell reconstitution after alpha-beta-depleted transplantation in children. General study findings and limits: The main origin of T-cell counts and diversity one year after transplant was newly produced T cells. After transplant, high TCRbeta diversity at day 60 in some patients arose from surviving recipient T cells and thymic progenitors. Several hundred expanded graft clones reportedly gave rise to the alpha-beta T cells present about two months after transplant.

Library preparation (for TCRbeta) was performed with unique molecular identifiers. MiXCR was run by TCRdb on the PCR reads, yielding one entry per CDR3 protein. Of approximately 1,000,000 distinct CDR3 sequences listed, about 29% are singletons. In the case of this clonotype: Antigen unknown.

Sequenced here: PBMCs, mostly from graft donor cells, sampled 360 days after TCRalphabeta/CD19-depleted stem cell transplant. The clonotype comes from a boy in the first two years of life who had a stem cell transplant for SCID, so the T cells may come from the graft donor.

The CDR3 region has the DNA TGCGCCAGCAGCTTGGGGAGGTGCCTCACGTGGTGTTCGGAGACCCAGTACTTC. It specifies CASSLGRCLTWCSETQYF. The rearrangement joins TRBV5-1 to TRBJ2-5; possible D gene TRBD2, 5 bases. V lost 0 bases to trimming and J lost 5 bases, with 23 bases between them. The germline V gene encodes CDR1 SGHRS and CDR2 YFSETQ. CDR3 length equals 18 residues.